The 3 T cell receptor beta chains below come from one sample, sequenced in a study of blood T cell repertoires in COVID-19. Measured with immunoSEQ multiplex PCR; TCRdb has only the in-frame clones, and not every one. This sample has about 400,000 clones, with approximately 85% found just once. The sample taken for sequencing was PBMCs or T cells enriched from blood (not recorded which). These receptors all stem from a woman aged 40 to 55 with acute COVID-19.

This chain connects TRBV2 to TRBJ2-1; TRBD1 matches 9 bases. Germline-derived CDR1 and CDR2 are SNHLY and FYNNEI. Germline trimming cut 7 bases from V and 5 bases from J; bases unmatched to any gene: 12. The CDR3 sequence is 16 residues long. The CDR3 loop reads CASNPKPGQGDNEQFF. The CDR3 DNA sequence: TGTGCCAGCAACCCAAAACCGGGACAGGGAGACAATGAGCAGTTCTTC. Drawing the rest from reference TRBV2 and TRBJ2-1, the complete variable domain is EPEVTQTPSHQVTQMGQEVILRCVPISNHLYFYWYRQILGQKVEFLVSFYNNEISEKSEIFDDQFSVERPDGSNFTLKIRSTKLEDSAMYFCASNPKPGQGDNEQFFGPGTRLTVL.

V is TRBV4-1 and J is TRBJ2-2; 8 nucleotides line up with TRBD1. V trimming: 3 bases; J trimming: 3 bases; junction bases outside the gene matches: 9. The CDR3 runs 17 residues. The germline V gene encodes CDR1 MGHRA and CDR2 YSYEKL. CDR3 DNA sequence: TGCGCCAGCAGCCACACGTATGACAGGGGATACACCGGGGAGCTGTTTTTT. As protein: CASSHTYDRGYTGELFF.

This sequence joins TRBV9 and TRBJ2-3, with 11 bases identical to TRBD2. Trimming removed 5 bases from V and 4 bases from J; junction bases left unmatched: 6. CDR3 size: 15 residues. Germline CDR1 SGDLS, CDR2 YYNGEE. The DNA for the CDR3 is TGTGCCAGCAGTATTAGCGGGGGGGCCCCAGATACGCAGTATTTT. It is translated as CASSISGGAPDTQYF.